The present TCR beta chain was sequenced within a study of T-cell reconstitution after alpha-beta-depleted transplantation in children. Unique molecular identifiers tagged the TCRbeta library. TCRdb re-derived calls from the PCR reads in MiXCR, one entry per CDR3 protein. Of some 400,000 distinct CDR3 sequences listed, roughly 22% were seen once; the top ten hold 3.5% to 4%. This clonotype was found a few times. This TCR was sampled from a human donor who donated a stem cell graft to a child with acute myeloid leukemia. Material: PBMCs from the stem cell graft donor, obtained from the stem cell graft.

CDR3 sequence: CASSQESWETQYF. In DNA form, the CDR3 reads TGCGCCAGCAGCCAAGAGTCGTGGGAGACCCAGTACTTC. The V and J genes are TRBV4-3 and TRBJ2-5; no firm D call. CDR3 length equals 13 residues. The ends were cut back, 0 bases at V and 5 bases at J, with 7 bases in the middle. The germline V gene encodes CDR1 LGHNA and CDR2 YSLEER.